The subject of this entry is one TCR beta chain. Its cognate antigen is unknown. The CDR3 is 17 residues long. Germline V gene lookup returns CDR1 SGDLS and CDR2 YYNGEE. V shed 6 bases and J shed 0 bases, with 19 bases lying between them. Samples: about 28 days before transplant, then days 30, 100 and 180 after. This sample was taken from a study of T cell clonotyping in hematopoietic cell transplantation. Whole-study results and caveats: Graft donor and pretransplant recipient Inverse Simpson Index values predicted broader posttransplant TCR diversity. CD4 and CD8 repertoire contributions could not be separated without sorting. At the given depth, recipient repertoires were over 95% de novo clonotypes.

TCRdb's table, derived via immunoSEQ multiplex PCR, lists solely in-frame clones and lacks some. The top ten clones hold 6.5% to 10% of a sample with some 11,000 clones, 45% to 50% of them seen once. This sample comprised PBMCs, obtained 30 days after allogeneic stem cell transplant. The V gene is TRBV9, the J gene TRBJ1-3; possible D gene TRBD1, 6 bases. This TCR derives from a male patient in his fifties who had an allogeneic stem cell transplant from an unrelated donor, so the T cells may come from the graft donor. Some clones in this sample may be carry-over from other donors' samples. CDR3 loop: CASTDSQGRDSGNTIYF. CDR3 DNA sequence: TGTGCCAGCACCGACTCACAGGGACGGGACTCTGGAAACACCATATATTTT.